This T cell receptor beta chain was sequenced during a study of graft-versus-host responses after intestinal transplantation. Study-level findings and limits: Peak circulating GvH clone levels were associated with early post-transplant HvG declines.

The junction had 10 bases not matched to a gene; V was cut back by 3 bases and J by 5 bases. Germline CDR1 and CDR2: MDHEN and SYDVKM. The CDR3 has 16 amino acids. There are a few counts of this clone. Some clones are missing from TCRdb's copy, which holds only in-frame ones; the method was immunoSEQ multiplex PCR. Among roughly 5,200 clones, roughly a third were seen once, and the ten largest hold about 31%. The researchers put roughly 200,000 CFSE-labeled responder cells into plates with roughly 200,000 irradiated, violet-dye-labeled stimulator cells. Responder cells that were proliferating and CFSE-low, both CD3+CD4+ and CD3+CD8+, were sorted after the reaction.

The TCR was taken from a human patient who received an intestinal transplant. The chain recombines TRBV28 with TRBJ2-7; 10 nucleotides agree with TRBD1. The material was alloreactive CD8+ T cells from a mixed lymphocyte reaction culture, obtained before intestinal transplant. Subset of the sample: CFSE-low proliferating T cells sorted from roughly six-day pre-transplant mixed lymphocyte reaction (GvH or HvG direction). CDR3 bases: TGTGCCAGCAGTTTCCCCAGCGACAGGGGGCGAAACGAGCAGTACTTC. Protein sequence: CASSFPSDRGRNEQYF.